The T cell receptor (beta chain) described here comes from a study of T cells after yellow fever vaccination. Study summary: Fractions low in cell number were prepared with SMART-Seq v4 Ultra Low Input.

TCRdb independently ran MiXCR on the 5' RACE reads; one entry per CDR3 protein. Of under 500,000 distinct CDR3 sequences listed, roughly a sixth were seen once; the top ten hold around 17%. The CDR3 totals 14 residues. Germline CDR1 DFQATT, CDR2 SNEGSKA (reference sequence). V dropped 6 bases and J dropped 9; count of bases not matched to a gene: 10. Regarding the study as a whole: Post-booster reappearance was seen for most primary-vaccination clones (96% CD4, roughly 91% CD8). High-abundance clonotypes from the bulk population could contaminate FACS-sorted repertoires.

This clonotype has at least ten counts. Antigen specificity is unknown. Material: PBMCs, obtained before the yellow fever booster vaccination. This receptor was identified in a man younger than 30 who received the YFV17D yellow fever vaccine. The rearrangement uses TRBV20-1 and TRBJ2-1, with 11 bases lining up with TRBD2. This chain's CDR3 is CSAANSGGASEQFF. CDR3 DNA: TGCAGTGCCGCAAATAGCGGGGGGGCCTCTGAGCAGTTCTTC.